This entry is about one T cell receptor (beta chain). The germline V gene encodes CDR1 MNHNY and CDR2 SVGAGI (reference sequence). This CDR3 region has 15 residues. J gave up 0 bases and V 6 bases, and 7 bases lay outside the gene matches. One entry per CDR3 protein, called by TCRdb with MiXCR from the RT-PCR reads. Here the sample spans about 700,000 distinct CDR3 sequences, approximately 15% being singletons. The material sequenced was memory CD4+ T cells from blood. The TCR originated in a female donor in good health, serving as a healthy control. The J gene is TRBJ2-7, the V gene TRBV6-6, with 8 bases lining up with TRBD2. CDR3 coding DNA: TGTGCCAGCAGAATAACCAGCGGGAGCTCCTACGAGCAGTACTTC. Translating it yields CASRITSGSSYEQYF.